Following are 18 T cell receptor beta chains from one sample sequenced in a study of T cell repertoires in cytomegalovirus infection. Their cognate antigens are unknown. Each CDR3 protein is one row after TCRdb ran MiXCR on the reads. The profile shows roughly 990,000 distinct CDR3 sequences, approximately 31% of them singletons. Sequencing was performed on cultured CD8+ T cells from PBMCs, taken from culture after CMV antigen stimulation. All receptors derive from a human donor in good health (CMV status not recorded). Some clones in this sample may be carry-over from other donors' samples.

This rearrangement joins TRBV4-1 to TRBJ1-5; D perhaps matches TRBD1 (5 bases). Trimming cost V 3 bases and J 4 bases, with 13 bases left between them. Germline CDR1 MGHRA, CDR2 YSYEKL. The CDR3 extends over 15 amino acids. The CDR3 sequence: CASSHSTGGNQPQHF. The CDR3 bases are TGCGCCAGCAGCCACTCCACCGGGGGAAATCAGCCCCAGCATTTT.

A few counts support this clonotype. This sequence joins TRBV7-1 and TRBJ2-5; D may be TRBD1 or TRBD2 (6 bases each). TRBV7-1 is an ORF; its function is uncertain. V was pared by 4 bases and J by 4 bases, with 16 bases between. There are 15 residues in the CDR3. The CDR3 DNA follows: TGTGCCAGCAGCTACAGGGATGCGGGACCAGAGACCCAGTACTTC. This translates into CASSYRDAGPETQYF.

The rearrangement links TRBV18 to TRBJ1-1; D is ambiguous. The CDR3 has 15 residues. The V and J ends lost 2 bases and 3 bases respectively, with 13 bases between them. Germline CDR1 KGHSH, CDR2 LQKENI. CDR3 protein: CASSPITKTYTEAFF. As DNA, the CDR3 is TGTGCCAGCTCACCAATCACAAAGACTTACACTGAAGCTTTCTTT.

This chain links TRBV6-2 or TRBV6-3 with TRBJ1-1; D is uncertain. This CDR3 has 12 amino acids. With 5 bases removed from V and 4 bases from J, the gap between germline ends came to 8 bases. Germline CDR1 MNHEY, CDR2 SVGEGT. Written as DNA, the CDR3 is TGTGCCAGCAGTCCCATGGTCACTGAAGCTTTCTTT. Amino acids: CASSPMVTEAFF.

The rearrangement joins TRBV3-1 to TRBJ2-5; either TRBD1 or TRBD2 may supply D (5 bases each). Germline V gene lookup returns CDR1 LGHDT and CDR2 YNNKEL (reference sequence). The CDR3 sequence is 14 residues long. V was clipped by 3 bases and J by 4 bases, with 12 bases between them. CDR3 protein: CASSQDSRGETQYF. The CDR3 region has the DNA TGTGCCAGCAGCCAGGACTCGAGGGGAGAGACCCAGTACTTC.

The gene calls are TRBV5-5 and TRBJ2-3; D unresolved. V was shortened by 6 bases and J by 4 bases, with 21 bases between the two germline ends. Germline V gene lookup returns CDR1 SGHKS and CDR2 YYEKEE (reference sequence). The CDR3 is made up of 16 amino acids. The CDR3 region is CASNSRHYRIADTQYF. The DNA of the CDR3 is TGTGCCAGCAACTCCCGACACTACCGAATAGCAGATACGCAGTATTTT.

The chain has TRBV19 and TRBJ1-1; a possible D gene is TRBD1 (5 bases). V was trimmed by 7 bases and J by 5 bases, leaving 17 bases between them. The CDR3 extends over 14 amino acids. Germline V gene lookup returns CDR1 LNHDA and CDR2 SQIVND (reference sequence). The chain's CDR3 is CASTPDGEGTEAFF. DNA of the CDR3: TGTGCCAGTACCCCGGACGGAGAGGGGACTGAAGCTTTCTTT.

This clonotype was detected many times. The chain employs TRBV7-9 and TRBJ2-1; 9 bases agree with TRBD2. J was trimmed by 0 bases and V by 2 bases; bases with no gene match: 2. The length of the CDR3 is 16 residues. Germline V CDR1 and CDR2: SEHNR, FQNEAQ (reference sequence). The CDR3 nucleotides are TGTGCCAGCAGCTTAAGCGGGAGGTTCTCCTACAATGAGCAGTTCTTC. This sequence encodes CASSLSGRFSYNEQFF.

This chain joins TRBV27 and TRBJ2-7; 9 positions match TRBD1. Germline V gene data show CDR1 as MNHEY and CDR2 as SMNVEV (reference sequence). The CDR3 extends over 11 amino acids. V lost 8 bases, J lost 4 bases, and 0 bases stayed unmatched. The CDR3 loop reads CASGQGYEQYV. CDR3 DNA sequence: TGTGCCAGCGGACAGGGGTACGAGCAGTACGTC.

This clonotype was counted a few times. The chain couples TRBV7-6 to TRBJ2-2; tentatively, D is TRBD1 (5 bases). Germline CDR1 SGHVS, CDR2 FNYEAQ. The CDR3 is 15 amino acids. V lost 4 bases and J lost 1, with 10 bases in between. The CDR3: CASSSRQLNTGELFF. DNA for the CDR3: TGTGCCAGCAGCTCGAGACAGCTGAACACCGGGGAGCTGTTTTTT.

This clonotype was detected ten times or more. The CDR3 coding sequence is TGTGCCAGCAGCTTAGGAGAGCTAGCGGGATTAGAGCAAGAGACCCAGTACTTC. Amino acids: CASSLGELAGLEQETQYF. This chain links TRBV7-2 with TRBJ2-5, with TRBD2 identical over 9 bases. CDR3 length equals 18 residues. Germline V gene lookup returns CDR1 SGHTA and CDR2 FQGNSA. The V segment lost 1 base and the J segment 2 bases; nucleotides outside the gene matches: 11.

On this clonotype itself: It is likely a read error, because the conserved phenylalanine at the end of the CDR3 is missing. The chain employs TRBV19 and TRBJ2-1; 9 bases map to TRBD2. The germline V gene has CDR1 LNHDA and CDR2 SQIVND (reference sequence). The CDR3 covers 13 residues. J was trimmed by 13 bases and V by 1 base; bases with no gene match: 5. CDR3 in amino acids: CASSIGLAGSQFI. CDR3 nucleotides: TGTGCCAGTAGTATAGGTCTAGCGGGGAGTCAGTTCATC.

This clonotype appeared many times. The V gene is TRBV7-6, the J gene TRBJ2-3; D not certain. The CDR3 length is 16 residues. The germline V and J ends were trimmed by 2 bases and 0 bases, with 12 bases remaining between them. CDR1 is SGHVS and CDR2 is FNYEAQ in the germline V gene. The CDR3 sequence: CASSLKREPSTDTQYF. In nucleotides, the CDR3 is TGTGCCAGCAGCTTAAAAAGGGAACCTAGCACAGATACGCAGTATTTT.

This chain joins TRBV6-2 or TRBV6-3 and TRBJ2-3; D gene unclear. The CDR3 is 14 residues long. Germline lookup yields CDR1 MNHEY and CDR2 SVGEGT. The ends were cut back, 7 bases at V and 0 bases at J, with 11 bases in the middle. The CDR3 region has the DNA TGTGCCAGCAAACAACCCGCTAGCACAGATACGCAGTATTTT. The encoded protein is CASKQPASTDTQYF.

In this sample, this clonotype turned up a few times. This rearrangement joins TRBV19 to TRBJ2-1; 8 bases fit TRBD2. The CDR3 spans 15 residues. Per the germline V gene, CDR1 is LNHDA and CDR2 is SQIVND (reference sequence). Unmatched junction bases numbered 7, after V lost 8 bases and J lost 1 base. The CDR3 region has the DNA TGTGCCAGTCGGAGCGGGGGAACATCCTACAATGAGCAGTTCTTC. Its translation is CASRSGGTSYNEQFF. The full variable domain, its missing parts supplied by reference TRBV19 and TRBJ2-1, is DGGITQSPKYLFRKEGQNVTLSCEQNLNHDAMYWYRQDPGQGLRLIYYSQIVNDFQKGDIAEGYSVSREKKESFPLTVTSAQKNPTAFYLCASRSGGTSYNEQFFGPGTRLTVL.

This clonotype was seen many times. This chain connects TRBV19 to TRBJ1-1, with D possibly matching TRBD1 (6 bases). Germline CDR1 is LNHDA and CDR2 is SQIVND (reference sequence). The CDR3 covers 12 residues. The CDR3 region is CGTGGGNTEAFF. The CDR3, as DNA: TGTGGTACGGGGGGCGGAAACACTGAAGCTTTCTTT.

This clonotype was seen a handful of times. Sequence at one end of the junction differs from germline and may be a read error. The chain recombines TRBV7-6 with TRBJ2-7; D gene unclear. Germline V CDR1 and CDR2: SGHVS, FNYEAQ. The CDR3 is made up of 15 amino acids. In nucleotides, the CDR3 is TGTGCTAGCAGCTTAGGCTCGGGCCCGTACTACGAGCAGTACTTC. Its translation: CASSLGSGPYYEQYF.

This clonotype was detected a few times. The rearrangement joins TRBV15 to TRBJ1-2; 8 bases line up with TRBD1. The CDR3 covers 15 residues. The V gene end was trimmed by 8 bases and the J gene end by 2 bases; junction bases not matched to a gene: 10. Germline-derived CDR1 and CDR2 are LNHNV and YYDKDF (reference sequence). The CDR3: CATRDTTGANYGYTF. The CDR3 region has the DNA TGTGCCACCCGAGACACGACAGGGGCGAACTATGGCTACACCTTC.